These T cell receptor beta chains were read from a single sample in a study of cytomegalovirus exposure and HLA in healthy donors. Some clones are missing from TCRdb's copy, which holds only in-frame ones; the method was immunoSEQ multiplex PCR. This table holds about 56,000 clones, roughly 93% found once. The sample consisted of PBMCs. The source is a young woman in good health and CMV-seropositive. The CDR3 runs from the conserved cysteine through the conserved F or W.

V	J	CDR3
TRBV7-2	TRBJ1-2	CASSFYIPGQGGYTF
TRBV18	TRBJ1-1	CASSTMSQVYTEAFF
TRBV6-1	TRBJ1-2	CASSEPPVPYGYTF
TRBV18	TRBJ2-1	CASSPDTRNEQFF
TRBV7-3	TRBJ2-1	CASSPLAGGAGEQFF
TRBV28	TRBJ2-7	CASSSGGDYEQYF
TRBV11-2	TRBJ2-1	CASSLGTGVYNEQFF
TRBV9	TRBJ2-1	CASSVAASGGYNEQFF
TRBV5-8	TRBJ1-5	CASSPGQGRGNQPQHF
TRBV5-6	TRBJ2-1	CASSSSGTQFF
TRBV7-4	TRBJ2-7	CASSPIRGGDSLPEQYF
TRBV18	TRBJ2-5	CASSPPGLAGLGTQYF
TRBV6-5	TRBJ2-1	CASQGGTGLYNEQFF
TRBV9	TRBJ2-5	CASSEDDRAQYF
TRBV6-1	TRBJ2-3	CASSDPTGGLAYTQYF
TRBV6-5	TRBJ1-3	CASSPQGVGNTIYF
TRBV5-1	TRBJ1-3	CASKEGSSGNTIYF
TRBV6-5	TRBJ1-2	CASSSTYRGNYGYTF
TRBV27	TRBJ1-6	CASSSGQGGRNSPLHF
TRBV5-4	TRBJ2-5	CASSLAWTSGQETQYF
TRBV19	TRBJ2-7	CASSGGSYEQYF
TRBV11-3	TRBJ1-5	CASSYGQQNQPQHF
TRBV5-4	TRBJ2-3	CASSRNKQGARLTDTQYF
TRBV27	TRBJ2-7	CASSPYPGEQYF
TRBV5-1	TRBJ2-3	CASTLAGGITDTQYF
TRBV29-1	TRBJ2-3	CSAQGFLRTDTQYF
TRBV7-8	TRBJ1-5	CASSLEWEGSNQPQHF
TRBV18	TRBJ1-1	CASSPGQTEAFF
TRBV5-1	TRBJ1-1	CASSPTDTGTEAFF